The TCR beta chain under discussion was sequenced for a study of graft-versus-host responses after intestinal transplantation. Overall study context: Isolated intestinal, liver-intestinal, or multivisceral transplants had been given to the recipients. Anti-thymocyte globulin induction, then tacrolimus and steroids for around 3 years, went to all recipients. Notes on the study in general: GvH clones occurred in recipient marrow; some first appeared in ileum or blood. Maximum circulating GvH clone levels tracked with early post-transplant HvG decreases.

Trimming took off 5 bases at V and 13 bases at J, with 26 bases between the two ends. CDR3 length: 16 residues. From germline, CDR1 is SGHVS and CDR2 FQNEAQ. Produced via immunoSEQ multiplex PCR; TCRdb's table is partial and in-frame only. Counted here are about 25,000 clones, roughly four fifths occurring once; the ten biggest clones make up around 0.87%. This clone was seen only a few times. Its matching antigen is unknown. The sequence was collected from a human donor who was the organ donor for an intestinal transplant. The J gene is TRBJ1-4, the V gene TRBV7-8; D may be TRBD1 (5 bases). The sequencing here drew on unstimulated CD8+ T cells sorted from spleen or lymph node cells, taken before transplant. The CDR3 bases are TGTGCCAGCAGCCCTCTCGACTACAAGGTGGGGGAGGGACTGTTTTTT. Encoded protein: CASSPLDYKVGEGLFF.